Presented here are 7 T cell receptor beta chains from one specimen sequenced in a study of blood T cells in healthy people across ages. It was with a sample-barcoded 5' primer and a J-beta primer mix that a second PCR of roughly 7 to 12 cycles was run. TCRdb analysed the 5' RACE reads with MiXCR anew, one entry per CDR3 protein. Of approximately 780,000 distinct CDR3 sequences listed, 25% to 30% were seen once; the top ten hold less than 3.5%. This sample also appeared in a second study, on T cells of mothers and their children.

Source material: blood. The origin of the receptors is a boy aged 10-17 years in good health.

The chain couples TRBV2 to TRBJ2-5; D uncertain. Germline CDR1 is SNHLY and CDR2 is FYNNEI. CDR3 size: 13 residues. The germline V and J ends were trimmed by 3 bases and 0 bases, with 5 bases remaining between them. The CDR3 here is CASSDPNQETQYF. CDR3 nucleotides: TGTGCCAGCAGTGATCCAAACCAAGAGACCCAGTACTTC.

V gene TRBV5-1 combines with J gene TRBJ1-2; 7 nucleotides match TRBD1. The CDR3 covers 14 residues. The trim removed 5 bases at V and 8 bases at J, leaving 12 bases unmatched. Germline V gene lookup returns CDR1 SGHRS and CDR2 YFSETQ. The chain's CDR3 is CASRPTTGNGGYTF. The DNA for the CDR3 is TGCGCCAGCAGACCAACGACAGGGAATGGCGGCTACACCTTC.

The V and J genes are TRBV5-5 and TRBJ1-3; D is ambiguous. The CDR3 totals 15 residues. The V end lost 6 bases, the J end lost 4 bases, and 17 bases lay between the germline ends. CDR1 and CDR2 from the germline V gene are SGHKS and YYEKEE (reference sequence). As DNA, the CDR3 is TGTGCCAGCAACACCCCTGGGTCGGGCGGAAACACCATATATTTT. It codes for CASNTPGSGGNTIYF.

This clonotype was observed a handful of times. This rearrangement joins TRBV4-2 to TRBJ2-7; 8 bases line up with TRBD2. The CDR3 runs 14 residues. Germline trimming cut 5 bases from V and 5 bases from J; bases unmatched to any gene: 8. CDR1 and CDR2 from the germline V gene are LGHNA and YNFKEQ. The CDR3 spells CASSFQRGGHEQYF. The CDR3 DNA reads as TGTGCCAGCAGCTTCCAACGGGGGGGACACGAGCAGTACTTC.

Only a few counts were recorded for this clonotype. The gene calls are TRBV27 and TRBJ2-3; TRBD2 might be the D (6 bases). This CDR3 is built from 13 residues. The V gene's germline CDR1 is MNHEY and CDR2 SMNVEV (reference sequence). V lost 0 bases, J lost 8 bases, and 9 bases lay in between. CDR3 nucleotide sequence: TGTGCCAGCAGTTTATCGGGAGGCGTTACGCAGTATTTT. Residues: CASSLSGGVTQYF.

The chain uses TRBV7-3 and TRBJ2-5, with unresolved D. Deletions cut 1 base from V and 5 bases from J, with 8 bases between. Germline assignment: CDR1 SGHTA and CDR2 FQGTGA. The CDR3 extends over 13 amino acids. The chain's CDR3 is CASSLRREETQYF. The DNA for the CDR3 is TGTGCCAGCAGCTTAAGGCGAGAGGAGACCCAGTACTTC.

The chain combines TRBV11-2 with TRBJ2-5; D ambiguous. Deletions cut 0 bases from V and 11 bases from J, with 16 bases between. Germline lookup yields CDR1 SGHAT and CDR2 FQNNGV. CDR3 length equals 14 residues. Here the CDR3 DNA reads TGTGCCAGCAGCTTAGAGCACAGCTCCTACGCGCAGTACTTC. This translates into CASSLEHSSYAQYF.